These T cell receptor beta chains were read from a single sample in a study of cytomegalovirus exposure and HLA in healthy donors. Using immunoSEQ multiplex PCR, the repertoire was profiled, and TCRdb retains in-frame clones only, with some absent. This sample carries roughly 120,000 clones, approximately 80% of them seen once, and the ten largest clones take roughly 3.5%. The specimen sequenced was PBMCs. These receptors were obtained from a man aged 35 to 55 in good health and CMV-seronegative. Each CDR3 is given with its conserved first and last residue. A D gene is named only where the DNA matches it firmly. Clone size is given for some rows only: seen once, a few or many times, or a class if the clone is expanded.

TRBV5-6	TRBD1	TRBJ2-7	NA	TGTGCCAGCAGCTACAGGGGGCGTTCCTACGAGCAGTACTTC	CASSYRGRSYEQYF
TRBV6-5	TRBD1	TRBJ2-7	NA	TGTGCCAGCAGTTCAGGACAGGGGCTGTACGAGCAGTACTTC	CASSSGQGLYEQYF
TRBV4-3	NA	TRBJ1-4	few	TGCGCCAGCAGCCAAGATCCTGGCAGTGAAGAACTGTTTTTT	CASSQDPGSEELFF
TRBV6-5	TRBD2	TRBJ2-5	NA	TGTGCCATCGAGAAGCGGGGGACAGAGACCCAGTACTTC	CAIEKRGTETQYF
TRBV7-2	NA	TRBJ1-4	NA	TGTGCCAGCAGCTTAGGGTCCAGGCCCCATGAAAAACTGTTTTTT	CASSLGSRPHEKLFF
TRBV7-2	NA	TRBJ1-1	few	TGTGCCAGCAGCTTAGTATATTCGGGTTGGGACACTGAAGCTTTCTTT	CASSLVYSGWDTEAFF
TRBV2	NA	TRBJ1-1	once	TGTGCCAGCAGCGCGGACAGTCTGAACACTGAAGCTTTCTTT	CASSADSLNTEAFF
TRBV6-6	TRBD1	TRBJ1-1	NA	TGTGCCAGCCTACCGGACAGGGGTGAAGCTTTCTTT	CASLPDRGEAFF
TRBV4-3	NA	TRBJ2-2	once	TGCGCCAGCAGCCAAGATGGGGACATACTCACCGGGGAGCTGTTTTTT	CASSQDGDILTGELFF
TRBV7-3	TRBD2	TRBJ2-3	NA	TGTGCCAGCAGCTCCTCCGGGACTACCACAGATACGCAGTATTTT	CASSSSGTTTDTQYF
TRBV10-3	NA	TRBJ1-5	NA	TGTGCCGTGAGACTCGGTCCGTCTCAGCCCCAGCATTTT	CAVRLGPSQPQHF
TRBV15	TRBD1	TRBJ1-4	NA	TGTGCCACCAGCAGTCGGGGACAGGCGAATGAAAAACTGTTTTTT	CATSSRGQANEKLFF
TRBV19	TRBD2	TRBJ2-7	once	TGTGCCAGTACCACCACGGGACTAGATCGCTACGAGCAGTACTTC	CASTTTGLDRYEQYF
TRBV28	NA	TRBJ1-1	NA	TGTGCCAGCAGTTTAGGGAGGTATATCTCGAACACTGAAGCTTTCTTT	CASSLGRYISNTEAFF
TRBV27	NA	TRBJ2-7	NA	TGTGCCAGCAGTTCTACGGACAGTTCCTACGAGCAGTACTTC	CASSSTDSSYEQYF
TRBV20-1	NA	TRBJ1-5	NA	TGCAGTGCTCAGGGAAATCAGCCCCAGCATTTT	CSAQGNQPQHF
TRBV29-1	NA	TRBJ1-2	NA	TGCAGCGTTGAAGGGGGAGGGGATGGCTACACCTTC	CSVEGGGDGYTF
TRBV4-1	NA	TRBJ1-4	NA	TGCGCCAGCACCAGGGCAGGGAAGAGTGGTGGGTATGAAAAACTATTTTTT	CASTRAGKSGGYEKLFF
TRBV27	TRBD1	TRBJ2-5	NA	TGTGCCAGCAGTGGCCGACAGGGTGGCGGGGAGACCCAGTACTTC	CASSGRQGGGETQYF
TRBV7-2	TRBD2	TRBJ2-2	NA	TGTGCCAGCAGAGGGCGGGGGGGCGGCACCGGGGAGCTGTTTTTT	CASRGRGGGTGELFF
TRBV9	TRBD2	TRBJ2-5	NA	TGTGCCAGCAGCGTAGTTAGCGGGGCTCAAGAGACCCAGTACTTC	CASSVVSGAQETQYF
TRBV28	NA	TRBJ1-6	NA	TGTGCCAGCAGCATTTACAGGGTTGAGGATTCACCCCTCCACTTT	CASSIYRVEDSPLHF
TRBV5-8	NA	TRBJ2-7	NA	TGTGCCAGCAGCTTCGCCAGATTCAGCTCCTACGAGCAGTACTTC	CASSFARFSSYEQYF
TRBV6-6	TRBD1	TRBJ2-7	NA	TGTGCCAGCAGTGGACAGGGGGCCTACCCCTACGAGCAGTACTTC	CASSGQGAYPYEQYF
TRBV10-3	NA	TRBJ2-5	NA	TGTGCCATCAGTGATCAGGGGGGGACCCAGTACTTC	CAISDQGGTQYF
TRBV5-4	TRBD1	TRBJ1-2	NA	TGTGCCAGCCGGGGGGCGGGGACAGGCCCCTATGGCTACACCTTC	CASRGAGTGPYGYTF
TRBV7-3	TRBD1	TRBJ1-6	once	TGTGCCAGCAGCTACTACAGGGGTTCACCCCTCCACTTT	CASSYYRGSPLHF
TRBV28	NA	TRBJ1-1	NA	TGTGCCAGCAGTTTACTCTCCGCGGGAGCTTTCTTT	CASSLLSAGAFF
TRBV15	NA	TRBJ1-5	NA	TGTGCCACCAGCTTATATAGCAATCAGCCCCAGCATTTT	CATSLYSNQPQHF
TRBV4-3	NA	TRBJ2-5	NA	TGCGCCAGCAGCCAGGGTGGAGGAGATTATAGGGAGACCCAGTACTTC	CASSQGGGDYRETQYF
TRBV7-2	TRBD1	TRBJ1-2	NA	TGTGCCAGCAGCTTAGGGCCCGGGACAGGGGATGGCTACACCTTC	CASSLGPGTGDGYTF
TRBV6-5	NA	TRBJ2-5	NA	TGTGCCAGCAGTTACGAGCCAGGAGAGACCCAGTACTTC	CASSYEPGETQYF
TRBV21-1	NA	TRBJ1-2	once	TGTGCCAGCAGCAAAGAGGGGGCAAACTATGGCTACACCTTC	CASSKEGANYGYTF
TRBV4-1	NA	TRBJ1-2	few	TGCGCCAGCAGAGATCAGGGTAAGGACTATGGCTACACCTTC	CASRDQGKDYGYTF
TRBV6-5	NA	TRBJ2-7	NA	TGTGCCAGCAGCAAGGGGGACGGAGTCTACGAGCAGTACTTC	CASSKGDGVYEQYF
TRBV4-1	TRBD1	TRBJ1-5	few	TGCGCCAGCAGCCAGGGAATTACAGGGGAACAGCCCCAGCATTTT	CASSQGITGEQPQHF
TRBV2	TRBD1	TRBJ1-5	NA	TGTGCCAGCAGTGAAAGGGGACAGGGGCAGCCCCAGCATTTT	CASSERGQGQPQHF
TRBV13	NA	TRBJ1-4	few	TGTGCCAGCAGCTTAGCCGGAGAAAAGGAAAAACTGTTTTTT	CASSLAGEKEKLFF
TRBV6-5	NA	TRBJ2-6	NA	TGTGCCAGCAGAGTCAGGTACTCTGGGGCCAACGTCCTGACTTTC	CASRVRYSGANVLTF
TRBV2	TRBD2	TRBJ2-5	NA	TGTGCCAGCAGTGAAACCGGCGTGGCGGGGGAAGAGACCCAGTACTTC	CASSETGVAGEETQYF
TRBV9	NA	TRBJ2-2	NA	TGTGCCAGCAGCGTAGGGGGGCCCCGCGGGCCCGGGGAGCTGTTTTTT	CASSVGGPRGPGELFF